The entry that follows covers one TCR beta chain sequence. Its antigen is still unknown. The protocol was immunoSEQ multiplex PCR, while the TCRdb copy is restricted to in-frame clones and leaves out a portion. The sample shows fewer than 100,000 clones, around 85% of them seen only once. This record comes from a study of OX40 agonist ivuxolimab in advanced cancers. CDR1 SGHNT and CDR2 YYREEE come from the germline V gene (reference sequence). This CDR3 comprises 13 residues. Study conclusions and caveats: Some nonresponders additionally presented with little normalized T-cell clonal expansion. Antigens targeted by the expanded peripheral T cells were not determined. With doses of 0.1 to 3.0 mg/kg, CD4+ and CD8+ blood T cells had undergone clonal expansion by week 6.

Sequencing was performed on CD4+ or CD8+ T cells sorted from blood, taken in a trial of the OX40 agonist ivuxolimab. The source is an adult with an advanced solid tumor such as melanoma, head and neck, liver or kidney cancer. This sequence joins TRBV5-4 and TRBJ2-5, with D unclear. The DNA end is a closer match to TRBJ2-7, so the J assignment may be wrong. In DNA form, the CDR3 reads TGTGCCAGCAGCTTTGGACGTTACTACGAGCAGTACTTC. Its translation is CASSFGRYYEQYF.